One and the same sample provided the 19 T cell receptor beta chains below, sequenced in a study of vaccination and CD4 T cells after COVID-19. The assay that was used to sequence DNA from cultured CD4+ T cells was the Oncomine TCR Beta short-read assay. TCRdb recomputed calls from the PCR reads with MiXCR, one row per CDR3 protein. The data contain more than 10,000 distinct CDR3 sequences, about half of them singletons. Their target antigens are unknown. The treatment denotes: roughly 10-day PBMC culture with coronavirus spike peptide pools or control peptides (ViraFEST assay). The sequenced sample consisted of CD4+ T cells from blood, cultured in vitro. Receptors originate from a human donor who had recovered from COVID-19.

V and J are TRBV6-1 and TRBJ1-1; possibly TRBD1 for D (5 bases). Trimming left V 7 bases short and J 0 bases short, with 21 bases between. Germline CDR1 reads MNHNS; CDR2 reads SASEGT. The length of the CDR3 is 17 residues. CDR3 DNA sequence: TGTGCCAGCACGTTGGGATTCTCCATGGGACTGAACACTGAAGCTTTCTTT. This sequence encodes CASTLGFSMGLNTEAFF.

This clonotype occurred once. This sequence joins TRBV27 and TRBJ2-1; the D call may be TRBD1 or TRBD2 (5 bases each). V dropped 0 bases and J dropped 6 bases, with 21 bases sitting between them. CDR3 length equals 18 residues. CDR1 is MNHEY, CDR2 SMNVEV, per germline (reference sequence). The CDR3 spells CASSLSGRDPGFFNEQFF. CDR3 sequence (DNA): TGTGCCAGCAGTTTATCTGGCCGGGACCCAGGGTTTTTCAATGAGCAGTTCTTC.

The rearrangement links TRBV7-6 to TRBJ2-5; tentatively, D is TRBD2 (5 bases). Trimming pared 1 base from V and 5 bases from J, leaving 11 bases between. This CDR3 spans 14 amino acids. The germline gives CDR1 SGHVS, CDR2 FNYEAQ. The CDR3 DNA follows: TGTGCCAGCAGCTTAGGAGGGTTTGGTGAGACCCAGTACTTC. It yields the protein CASSLGGFGETQYF.

The V call is TRBV5-1, the J call TRBJ1-2, with 7 bases that match TRBD1. V was clipped by 3 bases and J by 4 bases; unmatched bases: 3. The CDR3 contains 13 residues. Germline assignment: CDR1 SGHRS and CDR2 YFSETQ. In DNA, the CDR3 is TGCGCCAGCAGCTACGGGACAGCCTATGGCTACACCTTC. Protein: CASSYGTAYGYTF.

The V and J genes are TRBV6-4 and TRBJ1-2; a possible D gene is TRBD1 (6 bases). CDR3 length equals 14 residues. Between the trimmed V and J ends, which lost 3 bases and 2 bases, there was a span of 10 bases. Germline CDR1 and CDR2: MRHNA and SNTAGT. The CDR3 here is CASSDPGVNYGYTF. The CDR3 coding sequence is TGTGCCAGCAGTGATCCAGGGGTCAACTATGGCTACACCTTC.

This clonotype has just a few counts. This rearrangement joins TRBV7-2 to TRBJ1-1; D unclear. Germline V gene data show CDR1 as SGHTA and CDR2 as FQGNSA. CDR3 length: 13 residues. The V end was cut by 6 bases, the J end by 0 bases, with 8 bases between. CDR3 sequence reads: CASREDMNTEAFF. CDR3 DNA sequence: TGTGCCAGCAGAGAAGACATGAACACTGAAGCTTTCTTT.

V usage is TRBV6-1 and J usage is TRBJ1-5, with D maybe TRBD1 (5 bases). The CDR3 runs to 15 residues. CDR1 and CDR2 from the germline V gene are MNHNS and SASEGT. V lost 3 bases and J 5 bases, leaving 14 bases between the germline ends. The CDR3 protein is CASSDGWTGHQPQHF. CDR3 sequence (DNA): TGTGCCAGCAGTGATGGGTGGACGGGGCATCAGCCCCAGCATTTT.

This clonotype turned up a few times. The CDR3, as DNA: TGTGCCAGCAGTACCCGGGGGCTAGGTTCACCCCTCCACTTT. Protein product: CASSTRGLGSPLHF. This chain uses TRBV6-1 with TRBJ1-6; possible D gene TRBD1, 6 bases. V was shortened by 5 bases and J by 9 bases, with 14 bases between the two germline ends. The CDR3 is 14 amino acids. CDR1 is MNHNS and CDR2 is SASEGT in the germline V gene.

This clonotype was seen a few times. The J gene is TRBJ1-2, the V gene TRBV20-1; D not resolved. This CDR3 comprises 11 residues. Looked up from germline, CDR1 is DFQATT and CDR2 is SNEGSKA (reference sequence). V lost 5 bases and J lost 4, with 8 bases in between. The DNA for the CDR3 is TGCAGTGCTGCGGAGATCTATGGCTACACCTTC. As protein: CSAAEIYGYTF.

V gene TRBV20-1 combines with J gene TRBJ2-7; no reliable D call. Germline V gene data show CDR1 as DFQATT and CDR2 as SNEGSKA (reference sequence). The CDR3 runs 13 residues. The germline V and J ends were trimmed by 6 bases and 2 bases, with 14 bases remaining between them. The CDR3 sequence: CSAPNWNAYEQYF. DNA for the CDR3: TGCAGTGCACCGAACTGGAATGCCTACGAGCAGTACTTC.

The chain has TRBV12-3 or TRBV12-4 and TRBJ1-1, with D possibly being TRBD1 (5 bases). CDR3 length: 15 residues. Trimming removed 6 bases at V and 4 bases at J, with 18 bases between. Here the CDR3 reads CASSYAGTQGTEAFF. The CDR3 nucleotides read TGTGCCAGCAGCTACGCCGGGACCCAAGGCACTGAAGCTTTCTTT.

The chain links TRBV5-1 to TRBJ1-2, with 7 bases aligning to TRBD1. The CDR3 is 17 amino acids. After removal of 3 bases from V and 2 bases from J, the junction contained 13 bases not matched to a gene. Per the germline V gene, CDR1 is SGHRS and CDR2 is YFSETQ. CDR3 bases: TGCGCCAGCAGCTCCTTCCTCCCGGGCAGGGGGAACTATGGCTACACCTTC. Translation gives CASSSFLPGRGNYGYTF.

This clonotype has just a few counts. This sequence joins TRBV9 and TRBJ1-1; TRBD1 might be the D (5 bases). Germline loops: CDR1 SGDLS, CDR2 YYNGEE. The length of the CDR3 is 14 residues. The ends were cut back, 4 bases at V and 2 bases at J, with 12 bases in the middle. CDR3 amino acids: CASSLRQTNTEAFF. CDR3 coding DNA: TGTGCCAGCAGCCTAAGACAGACAAACACTGAAGCTTTCTTT.

The gene calls are TRBV7-9 and TRBJ2-2; D perhaps matches TRBD1 (6 bases). Trimming removed 4 bases from V and 2 bases from J, with 17 bases in between. Germline assignment: CDR1 SEHNR and CDR2 FQNEAQ (reference sequence). This CDR3 contains 17 residues. The CDR3 here is CASSSPGTITNTGELFF. The CDR3, as DNA: TGTGCCAGCAGCTCACCCGGGACAATTACTAACACCGGGGAGCTGTTTTTT.

The chain combines TRBV7-2 with TRBJ1-5; D is ambiguous. The CDR3 spans 14 residues. V gave up 2 bases and J gave up 6 bases, with 11 bases separating them. CDR1 SGHTA and CDR2 FQGNSA come from the germline V gene. CDR3 sequence (DNA): TGTGCCAGCAGCTTACTGAGCTTCCGTCAGCCCCAGCATTTT. It is translated as CASSLLSFRQPQHF.

This clonotype was detected only a few times. This CDR3 reads CASSAYRTSPDTQYF. Written as DNA, the CDR3 is TGTGCCAGCAGTGCTTACAGGACTAGCCCAGATACGCAGTATTTT. The chain has TRBV27 and TRBJ2-3; 8 positions match TRBD2. The CDR3 has 15 residues. Germline V lookup: CDR1 MNHEY, CDR2 SMNVEV (reference sequence). J was trimmed by 4 bases and V by 5 bases; bases with no gene match: 8.

This clonotype was seen a few times. This chain connects TRBV29-1 to TRBJ2-3, with D possibly being TRBD2 (7 bases). V was pared by 4 bases and J by 2 bases, with 10 bases between. The length of the CDR3 is 13 residues. Germline CDR1 reads SQVTM; CDR2 reads ANQGSEA. The chain's CDR3 is CSVVGGATDTQYF. As DNA, the CDR3 is TGCAGCGTTGTGGGGGGGGCCACAGATACGCAGTATTTT.

This clonotype was observed once. This may come from a read error, since a much larger clone is one base off. In DNA, the CDR3 is TGTGCCACCAGCAGAGAGGCGGAGGACCAAGAGACCCAGTACTTC. Translating gives CATSREAEDQETQYF. V and J are TRBV15 and TRBJ2-5, with a possible D match to TRBD2 (5 bases). The V gene lost 0 bases and the J gene lost 0 bases, with 8 bases spanning the gap. Germline assignment: CDR1 LNHNV and CDR2 YYDKDF (reference sequence). This CDR3 comprises 15 residues. The variable domain in full, completed from reference TRBV15 and TRBJ2-5, reads DAMVIQNPRYQVTQFGKPVTLSCSQTLNHNVMYWYQQKSSQAPKLLFHYYDKDFNNEADTPDNFQSRRPNTSFCFLDIRSPGLGDTAMYLCATSREAEDQETQYFGPGTRLLVL.

The chain combines TRBV7-9 with TRBJ2-1; TRBD1 or TRBD2 may be the D gene (6 bases each). This CDR3 spans 16 amino acids. V was shortened by 2 bases and J by 5 bases, with 16 bases between the two germline ends. Looked up from germline, CDR1 is SEHNR and CDR2 is FQNEAQ (reference sequence). CDR3 coding DNA: TGTGCCAGCAGCTTAAGACAAGGGGGGACGAACAATGAGCAGTTCTTC. Translation: CASSLRQGGTNNEQFF.